The 21 T cell receptor beta chains below were found in one sample sequenced in a study of T cells in tuberculosis. This table comes from immunoSEQ multiplex PCR, and its TCRdb copy is limited to in-frame clones, with some not included. Found here are tens of thousands of clones, around 94% of them singletons; the top ten hold roughly 17%. The sample taken for sequencing was PBMCs. Receptors were obtained from a donor aged 10-29 years with latent tuberculosis or without tuberculosis infection. Some clones in this sample may be carry-over from other donors' samples.

This rearrangement joins TRBV4-1 to TRBJ1-6; no reliable D call. With 1 base removed from V and 5 bases from J, the gap between germline ends came to 9 bases. This CDR3 comprises 15 residues. Germline values: CDR1 MGHRA, CDR2 YSYEKL. The CDR3 region is CASSQVRINNSPLHF. DNA for the CDR3: TGCGCCAGCAGCCAAGTCAGGATAAATAATTCACCCCTCCACTTT.

V and J are TRBV5-4 and TRBJ2-1; 7 bases are shared with TRBD2. Germline V gene data show CDR1 as SGHNT and CDR2 as YYREEE (reference sequence). This CDR3 is 18 amino acids long. After removal of 4 bases from V and 8 bases from J, the junction contained 21 bases not matched to a gene. The CDR3 reads CASSVLKFGLVLVDEQFF. DNA for the CDR3: TGTGCCAGCAGCGTGCTTAAGTTTGGACTAGTGCTAGTCGATGAGCAGTTCTTC.

This sequence joins TRBV19 and TRBJ1-1; the D is unclear. Looked up from germline, CDR1 is LNHDA and CDR2 is SQIVND (reference sequence). V was cut by 3 bases and J by 5 bases, with 10 bases left in between. The CDR3 extends over 13 amino acids. The DNA of the CDR3 is TGTGCCAGTAGTATCGTCCGGGGTACTGAAGCTTTCTTT. It translates to CASSIVRGTEAFF.

This chain joins TRBV7-9 and TRBJ1-2; 7 positions match TRBD1. This CDR3 has 13 residues. Germline values: CDR1 SEHNR, CDR2 FQNEAQ (reference sequence). V dropped 3 bases and J dropped 6; count of bases not matched to a gene: 4. CDR3 bases: TGTGCCAGCAGCTTCACACAGGGGAATGGCTACACCTTC. Translated, it gives CASSFTQGNGYTF.

The chain carries TRBV27 and TRBJ1-3; 7 nucleotides match TRBD1. This CDR3 has 15 residues. J was trimmed by 0 bases and V by 4 bases; bases with no gene match: 3. CDR1 and CDR2 (germline): MNHEY, SMNVEV (reference sequence). The CDR3 DNA sequence: TGTGCCAGCAGTTCCACAGGGGTCTCTGGAAACACCATATATTTT. Its protein is CASSSTGVSGNTIYF.

This chain links TRBV27 with TRBJ1-5; no clear D. The germline CDR1 and CDR2 sequences are MNHEY and SMNVEV (reference sequence). The CDR3 has 12 amino acids. V lost 7 bases and J lost 6, with 10 bases in between. CDR3 in DNA: TGTGCCAGCACCTCGGGTACTCAGCCCCAGCATTTT. It specifies CASTSGTQPQHF.

V and J are TRBV6-6 and TRBJ2-7; 9 nucleotides line up with TRBD2. Germline V gives CDR1 MNHNY, CDR2 SVGAGI (reference sequence). Unmatched junction bases numbered 3, after V lost 0 bases and J lost 0 bases. This CDR3 is 16 amino acids long. The CDR3 region has the DNA TGTGCCAGCAGTTACTCTAGCGGGAGTTTCTCCTACGAGCAGTACTTC. It encodes CASSYSSGSFSYEQYF.

The chain carries TRBV4-2 and TRBJ1-5, with D possibly TRBD1 on 6 matching bases. Trimming took 4 bases from V and 9 from J, leaving 16 bases between them. Per the germline V gene, CDR1 is LGHNA and CDR2 is YNFKEQ. This CDR3 is built from 14 residues. CDR3 sequence: CASSRNRAPGPQHF. In DNA form, the CDR3 reads TGTGCCAGCAGCCGCAACAGGGCCCCAGGGCCCCAGCATTTT.

V is TRBV4-1 and J is TRBJ2-7; 7 nucleotides agree with TRBD1. V lost 4 bases and J lost 2; bases outside the gene matches: 8. This CDR3 contains 15 residues. Germline CDR1 MGHRA, CDR2 YSYEKL. The CDR3 bases are TGCGCCAGCAGCCTAGAGACAGGGAGAACCTACGAGCAGTACTTC. Translation: CASSLETGRTYEQYF.

This chain joins TRBV5-1 and TRBJ2-3, with a possible D match to TRBD1 (6 bases). V dropped 0 bases and J dropped 2 bases, with 10 bases sitting between them. Germline lookup yields CDR1 SGHRS and CDR2 YFSETQ. The CDR3 has 15 amino acids. The CDR3 bases are TGCGCCAGCAGCTTGGGGGGGCCCCTCACAGATACGCAGTATTTT. Translated: CASSLGGPLTDTQYF.

The rearrangement links TRBV7-2 to TRBJ2-7; 7 bases align to TRBD2. CDR1 and CDR2 from the germline V gene are SGHTA and FQGNSA. The length of the CDR3 is 15 residues. Losses at the gene ends were 1 base for V and 3 bases for J; bases not matched to a gene: 6. In DNA, the CDR3 is TGTGCCAGCAGCTTAGGGGAGGGAGAATACTACGAGCAGTACTTC. This encodes CASSLGEGEYYEQYF. Together with reference TRBV7-2 and TRBJ2-7, the CDR3 gives the full variable domain: GAGVSQSPSNKVTEKGKDVELRCDPISGHTALYWYRQSLGQGLEFLIYFQGNSAPDKSGLPSDRFSAERTGGSVSTLTIQRTQQEDSAVYLCASSLGEGEYYEQYFGPGTRLTVT.

This chain uses TRBV7-6 with TRBJ1-1; the D gene is possibly TRBD1 (5 bases). V lost 4 bases, J lost 0 bases, and 15 bases lay in between. Germline V gives CDR1 SGHVS, CDR2 FNYEAQ. The CDR3 has 16 amino acids. The CDR3 region has the DNA TGTGCCAGCAGCTACGACCCGACAGTTCTGAACACTGAAGCTTTCTTT. Its translation: CASSYDPTVLNTEAFF.

The chain recombines TRBV10-3 with TRBJ2-7, with TRBD1 identical over 7 bases. The J segment lost 3 bases and the V segment lost 9 bases, leaving 5 bases of the junction unmatched. Per the germline V gene, CDR1 is ENHRY and CDR2 is SYGVKD. The CDR3 covers 12 residues. CDR3 amino acids: CAMGTVHYEQYF. The DNA for the CDR3 is TGTGCCATGGGGACAGTACACTACGAGCAGTACTTC.

The genes are TRBV12-5 and TRBJ2-2, with TRBD2 identical over 8 bases. Germline V CDR1 and CDR2: LGHNT, FRNRAP. The CDR3 consists of 16 residues. With 0 bases clipped from V and 6 bases from J, the junction kept 6 bases outside the gene matches. The DNA for the CDR3 is TGTGCTAGTGGTTTGGTACCCGGGGGGGTAGCCGGGGAGCTGTTTTTT. Amino acids: CASGLVPGGVAGELFF. The full variable domain, in which reference TRBV12-5 and TRBJ2-2 provide the parts outside the CDR3, is DARVTQTPRHKVTEMGQEVTMRCQPILGHNTVFWYRQTMMQGLELLAYFRNRAPLDDSGMPKDRFSAEMPDATLATLKIQPSEPRDSAVYFCASGLVPGGVAGELFFGEGSRLTVL.

The chain uses TRBV7-2 and TRBJ1-2, with D unclear. CDR3 size: 18 residues. Trimming removed 5 bases from V and 8 bases from J, with 30 bases in between. Per the germline V gene, CDR1 is SGHTA and CDR2 is FQGNSA. The chain's CDR3 is CASSLTRPSGILLVGYTF. CDR3 DNA sequence: TGTGCCAGCAGCCTAACCCGTCCCTCCGGGATACTACTCGTCGGCTACACCTTC.

This clone is judged medium-sized (0.01 to 0.1%). CDR3 residues: CASSSYRGYEQFF. As DNA, the CDR3 is TGTGCCAGCAGCTCCTACAGGGGGTATGAGCAGTTCTTC. The chain couples TRBV7-9 to TRBJ2-1, with 8 bases that match TRBD1. The J segment lost 8 bases and the V segment lost 4 bases, leaving 4 bases of the junction unmatched. The CDR3 contains 13 residues. CDR1 and CDR2 from the germline V gene are SEHNR and FQNEAQ (reference sequence).

This rearrangement joins TRBV7-2 to TRBJ2-1; D perhaps matches TRBD2 (5 bases). CDR1 is SGHTA, CDR2 FQGNSA, per germline. The CDR3 runs 16 residues. V was shortened by 2 bases and J by 5 bases, with 16 bases between the two germline ends. Written as DNA, the CDR3 is TGTGCCAGCAGCTTAAGGAGGCTAGATTTAAACAATGAGCAGTTCTTC. Protein product: CASSLRRLDLNNEQFF.

This chain connects TRBV5-1 to TRBJ2-2; D is undetermined. This CDR3 contains 15 residues. V was shortened by 5 bases and J by 7 bases, with 18 bases between the two germline ends. Germline CDR1 reads SGHRS; CDR2 reads YFSETQ. CDR3 sequence: CASRSALGLVGELFF. The CDR3 nucleotides are TGCGCCAGCAGATCCGCACTTGGTCTGGTCGGGGAGCTGTTTTTT.

The chain has TRBV10-2 and TRBJ2-5; 8 nucleotides agree with TRBD2. V shed 2 bases and J 3 bases; nucleotides not matched to a gene: 8. This CDR3 spans 16 amino acids. Germline-derived CDR1 and CDR2 are WSHSY and SAAADI. This chain's CDR3 is CASSEGNGRGEETQYF. Here the CDR3 DNA reads TGCGCCAGCAGTGAGGGGAATGGGCGGGGGGAAGAGACCCAGTACTTC.

The chain combines TRBV6-1 with TRBJ2-6, with D possibly matching TRBD2 (5 bases). The CDR3 runs 13 residues. Per germline, CDR1 MNHNS and CDR2 SASEGT. This CDR3 reads CATGSSGANVLTF. For the CDR3, the DNA is TGTGCGACGGGGAGCTCTGGGGCCAACGTCCTGACTTTC.

V is TRBV27 and J is TRBJ2-5; TRBD2 matches 7 bases. V was pared by 11 bases and J by 3 bases, with 9 bases of the junction left unmatched. The CDR3 extends over 13 amino acids. Looked up from germline, CDR1 is MNHEY and CDR2 is SMNVEV (reference sequence). The CDR3 protein is CAPLGGGEETQYF. DNA of the CDR3: TGTGCCCCCCTGGGGGGGGGAGAAGAGACCCAGTACTTC.